A single sample is the source of the 19 T cell receptor beta chains below, sequenced in a study of cytomegalovirus exposure and HLA in healthy donors. Measured with immunoSEQ multiplex PCR; TCRdb has only the in-frame clones, and not every one. The data show about 130,000 clones, approximately 89% seen once. The specimen was PBMCs. These TCRs come from a young man in good health and CMV-seronegative.

This chain connects TRBV2 to TRBJ1-5, with TRBD1 matching 10 bases. CDR1 is SNHLY, CDR2 FYNNEI, per germline. The J segment lost 10 bases and the V segment lost 6 bases, leaving 12 bases of the junction unmatched. The CDR3 has 15 residues. CDR3 loop: CASSPPGQGIGPQHF. The CDR3 DNA is TGTGCCAGCAGCCCACCGGGACAGGGGATCGGTCCCCAGCATTTT. Combining the CDR3 with reference TRBV2 and TRBJ1-5 gives the whole variable domain EPEVTQTPSHQVTQMGQEVILRCVPISNHLYFYWYRQILGQKVEFLVSFYNNEISEKSEIFDDQFSVERPDGSNFTLKIRSTKLEDSAMYFCASSPPGQGIGPQHFGDGTRLSIL.

The chain combines TRBV7-7 with TRBJ2-7; D not resolved. The V gene's germline CDR1 is SSHAT and CDR2 FNYEAQ (reference sequence). The CDR3 has 15 residues. This CDR3 is CVSSLDQSAENEQYF. CDR3 in DNA: TGTGTTAGCAGCTTAGATCAATCGGCGGAGAACGAGCAGTACTTC. The full variable domain, completed using reference TRBV7-7 and TRBJ2-7, is GAGVSQSPRYKVTKRGQDVTLRCDPISSHATLYWYQQALGQGPEFLTYFNYEAQPDKSGLPSDRFSAERPEGSISTLTIQRTEQRDSAMYRCVSSLDQSAENEQYFGPGTRLTVT.

The V and J genes are TRBV6-5 and TRBJ2-7; D unresolved. CDR3 length: 15 residues. Germline values: CDR1 MNHEY, CDR2 SVGAGI. Trimming took off 4 bases at V and 1 base at J, with 14 bases between the two ends. The CDR3 loop reads CASSLRGLSSYEQYF. The CDR3, as DNA: TGTGCCAGCAGTTTACGTGGGCTCTCATCCTACGAGCAGTACTTC.

The genes are TRBV18 and TRBJ2-5; 7 bases match TRBD2. With V trimmed by 4 bases and J by 0 bases, 8 bases remained unmatched. Germline V gene lookup returns CDR1 KGHSH and CDR2 LQKENI. This CDR3 is 16 amino acids long. In DNA form, the CDR3 reads TGTGCCAGCTCACGATCGGGCGGGGGTCACCAAGAGACCCAGTACTTC. Translating gives CASSRSGGGHQETQYF.

The chain links TRBV5-4 to TRBJ1-1, with D perhaps TRBD1 (5 bases). Trimming removed 9 bases at V and 2 bases at J, with 26 bases between. Germline-derived CDR1 and CDR2 are SGHNT and YYREEE (reference sequence). This CDR3 has 17 amino acids. The CDR3 protein is CAIPPVRTKMDNTEAFF. Here the CDR3 DNA reads TGTGCCATACCCCCAGTCCGGACAAAAATGGACAACACTGAAGCTTTCTTT.

This clone is a singleton in its sample. The V and J genes are TRBV4-2 and TRBJ1-6; 7 nucleotides align to TRBD1. Trimming removed 4 bases from V and 4 bases from J; junction bases left unmatched: 1. Germline values: CDR1 LGHNA, CDR2 YNFKEQ. There are 14 residues in the CDR3. The CDR3 protein is CASSRDSYNSPLHF. As DNA, the CDR3 is TGTGCCAGCAGCCGGGACAGTTATAATTCACCCCTCCACTTT.

The chain has TRBV19 and TRBJ2-3; D unresolved. Trimming pared 6 bases from V and 0 bases from J, leaving 4 bases between. The CDR3 loop spans 12 amino acids. Germline V CDR1 and CDR2: LNHDA, SQIVND (reference sequence). The CDR3 loop is CASRASTDTQYF. The CDR3, as DNA: TGTGCCAGTAGAGCTAGCACAGATACGCAGTATTTT.

The chain carries TRBV7-9 and TRBJ2-7; 9 nucleotides align to TRBD1. The CDR3 has 15 residues. V dropped 4 bases and J dropped 0; count of bases not matched to a gene: 4. Germline V gene data show CDR1 as SEHNR and CDR2 as FQNEAQ (reference sequence). CDR3 in amino acids: CASSSPGQGSYEQYF. The CDR3 region has the DNA TGTGCCAGCAGCTCCCCGGGACAGGGCTCCTACGAGCAGTACTTC.

The rearrangement uses TRBV6-6 and TRBJ1-5; no clear D. Germline CDR1 reads MNHNY; CDR2 reads SVGAGI (reference sequence). The ends were cut back, 3 bases at V and 3 bases at J, with 12 bases in the middle. This CDR3 has 15 amino acids. CDR3 in amino acids: CASSYPGRDNQPQHF. The CDR3 coding sequence is TGTGCCAGCAGTTATCCGGGTCGGGACAATCAGCCCCAGCATTTT.

The chain joins TRBV6-6 to TRBJ2-2; 10 bases are shared with TRBD1. Per the germline V gene, CDR1 is MNHNY and CDR2 is SVGAGI (reference sequence). The junction had 9 bases not matched to a gene; V was cut back by 6 bases and J by 5 bases. This CDR3 is 16 amino acids long. The CDR3 region has the DNA TGTGCCAGCAGCCTCCCAGACAGGGGGCGGACCGGGGAGCTGTTTTTT. Residues: CASSLPDRGRTGELFF.

V usage is TRBV20-1 and J usage is TRBJ2-1; possibly TRBD1 for D (5 bases). Germline values: CDR1 DFQATT, CDR2 SNEGSKA (reference sequence). Deletions cut 4 bases from V and 7 bases from J, with 5 bases between. The CDR3 is 10 amino acids. In DNA form, the CDR3 reads TGCAGTGCTAAGGGGAATGAGCAGTTCTTC. Protein: CSAKGNEQFF.

The gene calls are TRBV7-3 and TRBJ2-7; 11 bases map to TRBD1. This CDR3 is built from 15 residues. Germline V gives CDR1 SGHTA, CDR2 FQGTGA. Losses at the gene ends were 1 base for V and 6 bases for J; bases not matched to a gene: 5. CDR3 in DNA: TGTGCCAGCAGCTTAAACGGACAGGGGGCGAGCGAGCAGTACTTC. This gives the protein CASSLNGQGASEQYF.

The chain has TRBV6-5 and TRBJ2-5; no firm D call. Germline CDR1 reads MNHEY; CDR2 reads SVGAGI. With 4 bases removed from V and 1 base from J, the gap between germline ends came to 10 bases. There are 14 residues in the CDR3. The CDR3 is CASSLSEIQETQYF. CDR3 nucleotides: TGTGCCAGCAGTTTGAGCGAGATCCAAGAGACCCAGTACTTC.

The V gene is TRBV18, the J gene TRBJ2-7; D is perhaps TRBD1 (6 bases). V shed 4 bases and J shed 6 bases, with 19 bases lying between them. The CDR3 consists of 15 residues. The germline CDR1 and CDR2 sequences are KGHSH and LQKENI. The CDR3 protein is CASSRAGTKGTEQYF. CDR3 DNA sequence: TGTGCCAGCTCACGAGCCGGGACAAAGGGAACCGAGCAGTACTTC.

The chain uses TRBV7-2 and TRBJ2-3; D remains ambiguous. The V gene's germline CDR1 is SGHTA and CDR2 FQGNSA. Trimming shortened V by 3 bases and J by 3 bases, and 10 bases separated the two germline ends. This CDR3 contains 14 residues. The CDR3 loop reads CASSLYPVTDTQYF. The DNA for the CDR3 is TGTGCCAGCAGCTTGTATCCAGTGACAGATACGCAGTATTTT.

The rearrangement links TRBV19 to TRBJ1-3; D possibly corresponds to TRBD1 (6 bases). Germline CDR1 and CDR2: LNHDA and SQIVND (reference sequence). V was trimmed by 3 bases and J by 4 bases, leaving 13 bases between them. CDR3 length: 15 amino acids. CDR3: CASSMDRLPGNTIYF. The CDR3 DNA follows: TGTGCCAGTAGTATGGACAGACTCCCGGGAAACACCATATATTTT.

V is TRBV5-4 and J is TRBJ2-5, with D perhaps TRBD2 (6 bases). The CDR3 spans 17 residues. V lost 4 bases and J 2 bases, leaving 21 bases between the germline ends. Looked up from germline, CDR1 is SGHNT and CDR2 is YYREEE (reference sequence). The CDR3 region is CASSNPGDPAEQETQYF. The CDR3 bases are TGTGCCAGCAGCAACCCGGGGGACCCGGCTGAACAAGAGACCCAGTACTTC.

The J gene is TRBJ2-1, the V gene TRBV2; 8 positions match TRBD1. There are 14 residues in the CDR3. V lost 5 bases, J lost 7 bases, and 7 bases stayed unmatched. Germline CDR1 SNHLY, CDR2 FYNNEI. The CDR3 here is CASSWDRRDNEQFF. CDR3 nucleotide sequence: TGTGCCAGCAGTTGGGACAGGAGGGATAATGAGCAGTTCTTC.

This clone appeared once. The genes are TRBV27 and TRBJ2-3; TRBD1 matches at 7 bases. V lost 6 bases to trimming and J lost 0 bases; unmatched junction nucleotides: 3. Germline V gene data show CDR1 as MNHEY and CDR2 as SMNVEV (reference sequence). CDR3 length: 14 residues. The CDR3 DNA reads TGTGCCAGCAGCGGGACAGTTAGCACAGATACGCAGTATTTT. Translated, it gives CASSGTVSTDTQYF.